The rows below give T cell receptor beta chains drawn from one sample of a study of blood T cells in healthy people across ages. TCRdb re-called the 5' RACE reads through MiXCR, storing one row per CDR3 protein. The table records some 1.7 million distinct CDR3 sequences, roughly 30% of them present only once. Input material: blood. The receptors come from a young woman in good health. The CDR3 runs from the conserved cysteine through the conserved F or W. The D gene is left open where the match is weak. Clone sizes are given selectively: once, few, many, or a class where the clone is expanded.

13	.	TRBV5-1	.	TRBJ1-3	TGCGCCAGCAAAGATCTAGGGGGGGACACCATATATTTT	CASKDLGGDTIYF
16	.	TRBV30	TRBD2	TRBJ2-5	TGTGCCTGGAGTTTAGCGGGACTAGCGGGAGTGGAGACCCAGTACTTC	CAWSLAGLAGVETQYF
14	many	TRBV5-1	.	TRBJ1-1	TGCGCCAGCGGGGACAATCCCTTGAACACTGAAGCTTTCTTT	CASGDNPLNTEAFF
14	few	TRBV5-1	TRBD1	TRBJ1-2	TGCGCCAGCAGCTCCATTCAGGGGGCTGGTGGCTACACCTTC	CASSSIQGAGGYTF
12	few	TRBV6-2/TRBV6-3	TRBD1	TRBJ2-7	TGTGCCAGCGGGGACAGCGCCTACGAGCAGTACTTC	CASGDSAYEQYF
15	few	TRBV5-1	.	TRBJ2-3	TGCGCCAGCAGCTTGGAAGGGATGCGGACAGATACGCAGTATTTT	CASSLEGMRTDTQYF
15	few	TRBV30	.	TRBJ1-5	TGTGCCTGGAGTGCCCGGGCAAAGGGGGATCAGCCCCAGCATTTT	CAWSARAKGDQPQHF
17	.	TRBV6-6	TRBD1	TRBJ1-1	TGTGCCAGCAGTTACTCTTGGACAGGGGGCATCAGCACTGAAGCTTTCTTT	CASSYSWTGGISTEAFF
15	.	TRBV6-5	.	TRBJ2-3	TGTGCCAGCAGCTCCCCGTCATCTAGCACAGATACGCAGTATTTT	CASSSPSSSTDTQYF
14	few	TRBV5-1	.	TRBJ2-5	TGCGCCAGCAGCTTAGATGGGGTGGAAGAGACCCAGTACTTC	CASSLDGVEETQYF
14	many	TRBV20-1	TRBD1	TRBJ1-2	TGCAGTGCTAGAGAGGGGACAGTTTCTTATGGCTACACCTTC	CSAREGTVSYGYTF
15	.	TRBV5-1	.	TRBJ2-7	TGCGCCAGCAGGAGGCAGGGGTCTTCCTCCTGCGAGCAGTACTTC	CASRRQGSSSCEQYF
14	.	TRBV20-1	.	TRBJ2-3	TGCAGTGCTAGTCCCAGCGGCCACACAGATACGCAGTTTTTT	CSASPSGHTDTQFF
12	.	TRBV20-1	.	TRBJ2-5	TGCAGTGCTAATGCGCGGCAAGAGACCCAGTACTTC	CSANARQETQYF
17	.	TRBV7-9	.	TRBJ2-1	TGTGCCAGCAGCTTAGGGGTCCGGCAGGGCAAGGGGAATGAGCAGTTCTTC	CASSLGVRQGKGNEQFF
18	few	TRBV11-2	TRBD2	TRBJ2-1	TGTGCCAGCAGCCAGCGGAGCGGGAGGTCCAGCTCCTACAATGAGCAGTTCTTC	CASSQRSGRSSSYNEQFF